This T cell receptor beta chain was identified during a study of Ad26.COV2.S vaccination and SARS-CoV-2 variants. About the study: Donor had been placed in the Ad26.COV2.S arm of the COV1001 trial.

A single count supports this clone. As yet, its antigen is unknown. Overall study results and limits: Breadth of non-spike TCRs did not differ between vaccinees and placebo recipients. Using TCR breadth and depth analyses may have led to underestimated total T cell responses. Among vaccine recipients, spike-specific TCR breadth exceeded that of placebo recipients.

TCRdb's table, derived via immunoSEQ multiplex PCR, lists solely in-frame clones and lacks some. The table lists around 340,000 clones, approximately 86% of them singletons. The V gene's germline CDR1 is LNHNV and CDR2 YYDKDF (reference sequence). This CDR3 contains 13 residues. Trimming left V 5 bases short and J 11 bases short, with 18 bases between. The treatment denotes: some 20 received Ad26.COV2.S at low or high dose, single or two shots; a few received placebo; per-sample allocation not given. Each sample was drawn 63 days after the first injection (of vaccine or placebo). The rearrangement uses TRBV15 and TRBJ1-1; D may be TRBD1 (5 bases). The receptor was derived from a person aged 18-60 years who received the Ad26.COV2.S COVID-19 vaccine or a placebo. The specimen comprised peripheral blood, sampled in a trial of Ad26.COV2.S vaccine versus placebo. CDR3 sequence: CATSQAHGDPAFF. The CDR3 nucleotides are TGTGCCACCAGCCAAGCTCATGGGGACCCGGCTTTCTTT.